This TCR beta chain is drawn from a study of cytomegalovirus exposure and HLA in healthy donors (dated by TCRdb to the late 2010s). Looking at the study overall: The roughly 700 repertoires of the first cohort and the approximately 110 validation repertoires were produced on the same platform, according to a later analysis. The study aimed to test whether signatures of past pathogen exposure could be identified by cataloging public T cell receptors. In addition to the first cohort of hundreds of subjects, a separate validation cohort of approximately 130 different subjects was used. The study combined high-throughput TCR immunosequencing, statistical association of individual TCRs with disease status, and machine learning to predict cytomegalovirus infection status.

What the study reported, not specific to this receptor: According to the authors, the approach could potentially be generalized to other disease states and immunological phenotypes. A few of the identified cytomegalovirus-associated TCR beta chains were confirmed in vitro to be specific for cytomegalovirus antigens. In both the original and validation cohorts, the classifier was reported to diagnose cytomegalovirus status with high specificity and sensitivity. In the study, some 180 TCR beta chains were listed as associated with cytomegalovirus. Most TCR sequences were seen in very few donors, while some public TCRs were found in many individuals. All 110 or so repertoires were used to score co-occurrence in the validation cohort in a later analysis, because that analysis had no HLA typing for the cohort. A later analysis found that TCRs clustered in the first cohort also tended to co-occur in the 120 or so validation repertoires, with 94% of cluster scores above 0.

Preparation of the library involved the immunoSEQ multiplex PCR assay. Turning to the authors' computational methods: A statistical classification framework was built to diagnose cytomegalovirus status from the catalog of TCR beta chain sequences. Drawn from immuneACCESS, this table holds only the in-frame rearrangements with V and J called that TCRdb kept. Clones are partly lost; checked studies trace under half to an unresolved V gene and leave the rest unexplained. From that table come the V and J calls and clone size; the DNA was used to work out D and trimming. Present in this sample are about 110,000 clones, about 88% of which were seen just once. The top ten clonotypes cover 1.5% to 2% of the sample. CDR1 and CDR2, per the germline V gene, are KGHSH and LQKENI. Reading from cysteine to phenylalanine, the CDR3 counts 16 amino acids. Just CDR3 DNA is preserved here, 48 bases in frame from base 1. V drops 2 bases and J drops 0 bases, leaving 13 bases in between.

Separate from the roughly 660-subject first cohort, the validation cohort of more than 90 subjects was the group to which the donors belonged. On this clone: This receptor's antigen is unknown. The sample holds no much larger clone one base away, and base qualities are not on file.

Material: PBMCs. This sequence uses TRBV18 and TRBJ1-2; a weak D assignment points to TRBD1 (6 bases agree). This clonotype was sampled from a woman between 18 and 30 years old in good health and CMV-seropositive. The CDR3 sequence is CASSPVSGTTNYGYTF. The DNA sequence is TGTGCCAGCTCACCAGTCTCTGGGACAACTAACTATGGCTACACCTTC. Where the CDR3 stops, the reference TRBV18 and TRBJ1-2 genes take over; the full variable domain is NAGVMQNPRHLVRRRGQEARLRCSPMKGHSHVYWYRQLPEEGLKFMVYLQKENIIDESGMPKERFSAEFPKEGPSILRIQQVVRGDSAAYFCASSPVSGTTNYGYTFGSGTRLTVV.